This is a list of T cell receptor beta chains from one sample in a study of T-cell memory formation after mild COVID-19. MiXCR, run by TCRdb on the 5' RACE reads, gives a single entry per CDR3 protein. The data show more than 110,000 distinct CDR3 sequences, with 11% to 15% seen just once and around 28% held by the top ten. The specimen sequenced was PBMCs or a T cell subset sorted from them (not recorded which). The origin of the receptors is an adult woman who had mild COVID-19 (a few samples of this study predate the infection). Cell type and time point are not known. CDR3s include the opening cysteine and the closing phenylalanine or tryptophan. The D gene is left open where the match is weak. Clone size is given for some rows only: seen once, a few or many times, or a class if the clone is expanded.

d_gene	j_gene	v_gene	abundance	CDR3aa	CDR3nt
TRBD2	TRBJ2-1	TRBV7-9	few	CASSFLAGAGSEQFF	TGTGCCAGCAGCTTTCTAGCGGGAGCAGGGTCTGAGCAGTTCTTC
-	TRBJ1-1	TRBV4-1	-	CASSPQPPLATEAFF	TGCGCCAGCAGCCCACAACCACCTCTCGCCACTGAAGCTTTCTTT
-	TRBJ2-1	TRBV19	few	CASSLPAGTEQFF	TGTGCCAGTAGTCTCCCTGCCGGGACGGAGCAGTTCTTC
-	TRBJ2-7	TRBV5-6	few	CASSLGQRITYEQYF	TGTGCCAGCAGCTTGGGTCAGAGGATTACCTACGAGCAGTACTTC
TRBD2	TRBJ2-3	TRBV4-3	-	CASSQVPPAGGADTQYF	TGCGCCAGCAGCCAAGTCCCCCCAGCGGGAGGCGCGGATACGCAGTATTTT
TRBD1	TRBJ1-2	TRBV19	-	CASRGQGEPGYTF	TGTGCCAGCAGGGGACAGGGTGAGCCTGGCTACACCTTC
-	TRBJ2-1	TRBV7-6	-	CASRPSTHNEQFF	TGTGCCAGCAGGCCTAGCACCCACAATGAGCAGTTCTTC
TRBD2	TRBJ2-5	TRBV7-9	many	CASSLISAGGQETQYF	TGTGCCAGCAGCTTAATCAGCGCGGGGGGCCAAGAGACCCAGTACTTC
-	TRBJ2-7	TRBV9	few	CVGAGALEQYF	TGTGTTGGGGCGGGTGCCCTAGAGCAGTACTTC
-	TRBJ2-7	TRBV5-5	few	CASSLWNSGAYEQYF	TGTGCCAGCAGCTTGTGGAACTCAGGGGCCTACGAGCAGTACTTC
-	TRBJ2-7	TRBV30	-	CAWSPRGPHEQYF	TGTGCCTGGAGTCCCCGGGGACCGCACGAGCAGTACTTC
-	TRBJ2-3	TRBV7-9	few	CASSLGDRGATDTQYF	TGTGCCAGCAGCTTAGGGGACCGTGGGGCCACAGATACGCAGTATTTT
TRBD1	TRBJ1-1	TRBV29-1	-	CSVEDWTGENTEAFF	TGCAGCGTTGAAGATTGGACAGGGGAGAACACTGAAGCTTTCTTT
TRBD1	TRBJ2-5	TRBV7-9	-	CASSLHGRGRETQYF	TGTGCCAGCAGCTTACACGGCAGGGGGCGCGAGACCCAGTACTTC
-	TRBJ1-1	TRBV7-2	-	CASSLVPPNTEAFF	TGTGCCAGCAGCTTAGTCCCCCCGAACACTGAAGCTTTCTTT
TRBD2	TRBJ2-1	TRBV7-6	few	CASSLDLMGTSINEQFF	TGTGCCAGCAGCTTAGATTTAATGGGGACTAGCATCAATGAGCAGTTCTTC
-	TRBJ2-5	TRBV7-9	few	CASSPVLEETQYF	TGTGCCAGCAGCCCTGTACTAGAAGAGACCCAGTACTTC
-	TRBJ1-5	TRBV4-1	many	CASSQDGEDNQPQHF	TGCGCCAGCAGCCAAGATGGGGAGGACAATCAGCCCCAGCATTTT
-	TRBJ1-3	TRBV20-1	-	CSALQGGGNTIYF	TGCAGTGCTTTACAGGGTGGTGGAAACACCATATATTTT
-	TRBJ2-7	TRBV5-1	-	CASTNNQIGEQYF	TGCGCCAGCACCAATAATCAGATCGGCGAGCAGTACTTC
-	TRBJ2-7	TRBV9	-	CASSKMTGNNYEQYF	TGTGCCAGCAGTAAGATGACAGGTAACAACTACGAGCAGTACTTC
TRBD2	TRBJ2-1	TRBV27	few	CASSLGRESSYNEQFF	TGTGCCAGCAGTTTAGGGCGGGAGAGCTCCTACAATGAGCAGTTCTTC
-	TRBJ1-2	TRBV7-2	few	CASSFRQDGYTF	TGTGCCAGCAGCTTTCGACAGGATGGCTACACCTTC
-	TRBJ1-1	TRBV7-9	-	CASSLDTRNTEAFF	TGTGCCAGCAGCTTAGACACTAGGAACACTGAAGCTTTCTTT
-	TRBJ1-1	TRBV29-1	few	CSVVTVSEAFF	TGCAGCGTTGTGACAGTCTCTGAAGCTTTCTTT
-	TRBJ1-2	TRBV7-9	few	CASSSNRVIGYTF	TGTGCCAGCAGCTCGAACCGGGTCATCGGCTACACCTTC